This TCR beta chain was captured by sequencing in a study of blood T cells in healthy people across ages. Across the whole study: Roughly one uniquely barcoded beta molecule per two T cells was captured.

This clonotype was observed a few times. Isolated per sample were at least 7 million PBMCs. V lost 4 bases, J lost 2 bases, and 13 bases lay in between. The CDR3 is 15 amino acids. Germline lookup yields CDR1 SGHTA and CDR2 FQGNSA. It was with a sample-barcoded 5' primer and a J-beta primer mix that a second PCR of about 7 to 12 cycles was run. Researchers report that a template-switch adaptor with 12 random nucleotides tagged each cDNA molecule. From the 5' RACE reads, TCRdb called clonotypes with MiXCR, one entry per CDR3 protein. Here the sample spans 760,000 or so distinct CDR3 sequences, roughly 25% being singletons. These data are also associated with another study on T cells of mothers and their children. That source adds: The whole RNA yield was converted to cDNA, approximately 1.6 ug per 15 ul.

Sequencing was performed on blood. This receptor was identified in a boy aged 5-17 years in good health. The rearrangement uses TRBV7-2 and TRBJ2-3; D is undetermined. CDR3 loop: CASSSPAAFTDTQYF. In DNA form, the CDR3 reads TGTGCCAGCAGCTCTCCGGCGGCCTTCACAGATACGCAGTATTTT.